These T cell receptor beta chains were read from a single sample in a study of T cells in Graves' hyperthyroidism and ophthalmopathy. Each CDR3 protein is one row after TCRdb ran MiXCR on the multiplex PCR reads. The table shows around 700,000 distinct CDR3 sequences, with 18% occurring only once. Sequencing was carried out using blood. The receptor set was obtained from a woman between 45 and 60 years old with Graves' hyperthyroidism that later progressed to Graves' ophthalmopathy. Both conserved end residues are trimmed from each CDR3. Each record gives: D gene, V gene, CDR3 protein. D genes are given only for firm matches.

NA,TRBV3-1,ASSPTEGAGELF
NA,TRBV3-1,ASSQGGVEGVEAF
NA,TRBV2,ASRADHGYYGYT
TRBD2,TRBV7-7,ASSRQAGDVNEQY
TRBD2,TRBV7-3,ASSSIAGGPDEQF
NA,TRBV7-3,ASSGPDRAQY
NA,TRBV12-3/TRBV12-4,ASSLARGYGYT
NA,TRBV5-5,ASSWDRDRGDTQY
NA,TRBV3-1,ASSNINDQPQH
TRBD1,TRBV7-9,ASSKKDRLATNEKLF
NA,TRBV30,AWTPGARHYGYT
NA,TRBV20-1,SAGAPNYGYT
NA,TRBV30,AWSRLGRHDEQY
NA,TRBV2,ASSGGSNTGELF
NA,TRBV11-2,ASSLRNPIEAF
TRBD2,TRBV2,ASSVRKTSGDHNEQF
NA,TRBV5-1,ASSLPGGGTDTQY
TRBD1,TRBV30,AWSAFRPTGVPYNSPLH
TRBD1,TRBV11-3,ASSSDRGNTIY
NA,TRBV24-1,ATSDLDGMSSGNTIY
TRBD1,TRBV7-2,ASSSRTGGITGELF
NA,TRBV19,ASSGNEDKAF
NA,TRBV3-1,ASSPARVRTDTQY
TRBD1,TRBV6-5,ASSYSNGAGGSHQPQH
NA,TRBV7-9,ASSLGGVKDTEAF
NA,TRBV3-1,ASSQGTETPGPGELF
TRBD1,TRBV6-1,ASSPDRGGNTEAF
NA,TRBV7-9,ASGTEGSTNYGYT
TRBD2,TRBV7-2,ASRVAGGLADTQY
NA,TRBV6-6,ASSYRGDEKLF
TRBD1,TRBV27,ASSPGQGKLGTEAF
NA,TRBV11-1,ASSLILNTGELF
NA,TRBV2,ASSEATAGELF